The following is a T cell receptor beta chain sequence with its context. The data stem from a study of OX40 agonist ivuxolimab in advanced cancers. Study overall: Across the patients, intravenous ivuxolimab was delivered every 2 weeks at 0.01 to 10 mg/kg.

CDR1 SGHNT and CDR2 YYREEE come from the germline V gene (reference sequence). The CDR3 is made up of 13 amino acids. Assay: immunoSEQ multiplex PCR; the TCRdb copy retains only in-frame clones and omits some. Among some 83,000 clones, approximately 83% were seen once, and the ten largest hold 1.5% to 2%. V usage is TRBV5-4 and J usage is TRBJ2-2, with TRBD2 identical over 8 bases. The sample consisted of CD4+ or CD8+ T cells sorted from blood, taken in a trial of the OX40 agonist ivuxolimab. This TCR was recovered from an adult with an advanced solid tumor such as melanoma, head and neck, liver or kidney cancer. The CDR3 protein is CATPREADGELFF. The CDR3 nucleotides read TGTGCTACCCCGCGGGAGGCCGACGGGGAGCTGTTTTTT.